The 31 T cell receptor beta chains given below trace back to one sample, sequenced in a study of cytomegalovirus exposure and HLA in healthy donors. The study ran its PCR with 60 Vbeta and 13 Jbeta primers. TCRdb's copy holds only in-frame clones and misses some; the assay was immunoSEQ multiplex PCR. This table holds around 90,000 clones, around 73% found once. Sequenced material: PBMCs. Source of these receptors: a woman in her thirties or forties in good health and CMV-seronegative.

The chain carries TRBV28 and TRBJ1-2; D not certain. Per the germline V gene, CDR1 is MDHEN and CDR2 is SYDVKM. CDR3 length: 12 residues. Trimming took 5 bases from V and 0 from J, leaving 4 bases between them. In DNA, the CDR3 is TGTGCCAGCAGTCTCTCTAACTATGGCTACACCTTC. Translated: CASSLSNYGYTF.

The V call is TRBV28, the J call TRBJ1-5; D is perhaps TRBD1 (6 bases). Germline CDR1 MDHEN, CDR2 SYDVKM. Trimming cost V 8 bases and J 2 bases, with 16 bases left between them. The CDR3 extends over 15 amino acids. In DNA form, the CDR3 reads TGTGCCAGCGCCAGGTTGGCAGGGGGCAATCAGCCCCAGCATTTT. Translated: CASARLAGGNQPQHF.

The sample holds a few counts of this clone. The gene calls are TRBV6-5 and TRBJ2-7; D remains unclear. In germline, CDR1 is MNHEY, CDR2 SVGAGI. The V gene lost 0 bases and the J gene lost 2 bases, with 8 bases spanning the gap. This CDR3 spans 14 amino acids. Here the CDR3 reads CASSYSPRTYEQYF. The DNA of the CDR3 is TGTGCCAGCAGTTACTCCCCGCGGACCTACGAGCAGTACTTC.

CDR3 nucleotide sequence: TGTGCCAGCAGCTTGGCCGGGACAGGGTGGGAGCAGTACTTC. Its protein product is CASSLAGTGWEQYF. The gene calls are TRBV7-8 and TRBJ2-7; 9 bases map to TRBD1. V shed 3 bases, J shed 7 bases, and the junction held 7 bases outside the gene matches. The CDR3 is 14 amino acids. Germline V gene lookup returns CDR1 SGHVS and CDR2 FQNEAQ.

The chain employs TRBV11-2 and TRBJ2-7, with D possibly being TRBD2 (5 bases). This CDR3 is 16 amino acids long. Trimming took 5 bases from V and 5 from J, leaving 22 bases between them. Germline loops: CDR1 SGHAT, CDR2 FQNNGV. DNA of the CDR3: TGTGCCAGCAGCCTGTCTAGCCGGGTCACATTCAACGAGCAGTACTTC. Amino acid sequence: CASSLSSRVTFNEQYF.

V and J are TRBV6-1 and TRBJ1-6; D is unresolved. In germline, CDR1 is MNHNS, CDR2 SASEGT. V lost 2 bases, J lost 6 bases, and 14 bases lay in between. CDR3 length equals 16 residues. CDR3 DNA sequence: TGTGCCAGCAGTGAACTGCCATCTGGGCTTAATTCACCCCTCCACTTT. This sequence encodes CASSELPSGLNSPLHF.

The chain links TRBV4-1 to TRBJ1-5; tentative D call: TRBD1 (5 bases). This CDR3 has 16 amino acids. V lost 0 bases and J 2 bases, leaving 11 bases between the germline ends. The germline V gene encodes CDR1 MGHRA and CDR2 YSYEKL. The CDR3 spells CASSQEGGGGNQPQHF. CDR3 bases: TGCGCCAGCAGCCAAGAGGGCGGGGGGGGCAATCAGCCCCAGCATTTT.

The chain recombines TRBV9 with TRBJ2-3; 8 bases line up with TRBD2. Germline V gene lookup returns CDR1 SGDLS and CDR2 YYNGEE. CDR3 length equals 17 residues. V shed 3 bases and J 2 bases; nucleotides not matched to a gene: 11. CDR3 nucleotides: TGTGCCAGCAGCGCCCTCTTGCGAGCGGGGGCCACAGATACGCAGTATTTT. Protein: CASSALLRAGATDTQYF.

A few counts support this clone. The chain employs TRBV4-2 and TRBJ1-3, with 7 nucleotides matching TRBD1. The CDR3 length is 19 residues. The trim removed 1 base at V and 0 bases at J, leaving 12 bases unmatched. Germline V CDR1 and CDR2: LGHNA, YNFKEQ. The CDR3 is CASSQVRPGQRSSGNTIYF. CDR3 in DNA: TGTGCCAGCAGCCAAGTTCGTCCGGGACAGCGAAGCTCTGGAAACACCATATATTTT.

V usage is TRBV11-3 and J usage is TRBJ1-1; 10 bases map to TRBD1. V shed 5 bases and J 11 bases; nucleotides not matched to a gene: 14. The CDR3 length is 15 residues. CDR1 SGHNT and CDR2 YENEEA come from the germline V gene. CDR3 nucleotides: TGTGCCAGCAGCGGGGGGACAGGGGCCCTCCGTGATGCTTTCTTT. It specifies CASSGGTGALRDAFF.

The V gene is TRBV14, the J gene TRBJ1-1; a weak D match, TRBD1 (5 bases). The germline gives CDR1 SGHDN, CDR2 FVKESK. The CDR3 extends over 15 amino acids. The V end lost 0 bases, the J end lost 5 bases, and 13 bases lay between the germline ends. The CDR3 protein is CASSQESGARTEAFF. The CDR3 region has the DNA TGTGCCAGCAGCCAAGAAAGCGGGGCGCGGACTGAAGCTTTCTTT.

The CDR3 nucleotides read TGTGCCAGCAGTCCCCACGGGACAGGGACCTACGAGCAGTACTTC. Translated, it gives CASSPHGTGTYEQYF. The chain carries TRBV28 and TRBJ2-7, with 9 bases aligning to TRBD1. In germline, CDR1 is MDHEN, CDR2 SYDVKM. The CDR3 is 15 amino acids. J gave up 2 bases and V 5 bases, and 7 bases lay outside the gene matches.

The J gene is TRBJ1-2, the V gene TRBV7-9; D is perhaps TRBD1 (6 bases). The CDR3 contains 17 residues. Trimming cost V 1 base and J 0 bases, with 15 bases left between them. In germline, CDR1 is SEHNR, CDR2 FQNEAQ (reference sequence). The CDR3 here is CASSLELQGRTNYGYTF. The CDR3, as DNA: TGTGCCAGCAGCTTAGAGTTGCAGGGGAGAACTAACTATGGCTACACCTTC.

This CDR3 is CASIAAFPYEQYF. The CDR3 nucleotides read TGTGCCTCTATAGCGGCCTTCCCCTACGAGCAGTACTTC. This chain connects TRBV10-3 to TRBJ2-7; possibly TRBD2 for D (6 bases). Germline values: CDR1 ENHRY, CDR2 SYGVKD. The ends were cut back, 11 bases at V and 2 bases at J, with 16 bases in the middle. The CDR3 has 13 residues.

The chain is built from TRBV19 and TRBJ2-1; 10 bases fit TRBD2. CDR1 and CDR2 (germline): LNHDA, SQIVND (reference sequence). Trimming took 3 bases from V and 9 from J; bases not matched to a gene: 5. The CDR3 consists of 14 residues. CDR3 nucleotide sequence: TGTGCCAGTAGTATCCTAGCGGGAGCGGGTGAGCAGTTCTTC. Translating it yields CASSILAGAGEQFF.

This clone was detected only a few times. This chain connects TRBV7-8 to TRBJ1-1, with TRBD1 matching 8 bases. V dropped 5 bases and J dropped 4; count of bases not matched to a gene: 3. Looked up from germline, CDR1 is SGHVS and CDR2 is FQNEAQ. CDR3 length: 13 residues. CDR3 nucleotide sequence: TGTGCCAGCAGCGTGGACAGGGTCACTGAAGCTTTCTTT. Translation gives CASSVDRVTEAFF.

The chain carries TRBV4-3 and TRBJ2-3, with 13 bases matching TRBD2. The germline V gene encodes CDR1 LGHNA and CDR2 YSLEER. V shed 4 bases and J 5 bases; nucleotides not matched to a gene: 3. The CDR3 consists of 15 residues. The CDR3 sequence: CASSPTSGRLDTQYF. The CDR3 DNA reads as TGCGCCAGCAGCCCGACTAGCGGGAGGTTAGATACGCAGTATTTT.

The V call is TRBV7-2, the J call TRBJ2-5; 7 bases fit TRBD2. The J call may be in error: the DNA end matches TRBJ2-7 better. Germline CDR1 and CDR2: SGHTA and FQGNSA. This CDR3 region has 14 residues. The CDR3: CASSLASGAYEQYF. Here the CDR3 DNA reads TGTGCCAGCAGCTTGGCTAGCGGAGCCTACGAGCAGTACTTC.

The chain uses TRBV5-1 and TRBJ1-2; D is uncertain. V was trimmed by 1 base and J by 0 bases, leaving 10 bases between them. In germline, CDR1 is SGHRS, CDR2 YFSETQ. CDR3 length equals 15 residues. The CDR3 spells CASSLSEMANYGYTF. The CDR3 DNA reads TGCGCCAGCAGCTTGTCGGAGATGGCTAACTATGGCTACACCTTC.

The chain has TRBV4-2 and TRBJ1-5; possibly TRBD1 for D (6 bases). Trimming cost V 0 bases and J 5 bases, with 11 bases left between them. The germline V gene encodes CDR1 LGHNA and CDR2 YNFKEQ. This CDR3 is 15 amino acids long. Written as DNA, the CDR3 is TGTGCCAGCAGCCAAGATCGGCAGGGGCATCAGCCCCAGCATTTT. It specifies CASSQDRQGHQPQHF.

Of note for this clone: The same CDR3 also results from other DNA sequences found in this sample. This sequence joins TRBV6-5 and TRBJ1-3, with 9 bases identical to TRBD1. This CDR3 is 15 amino acids long. Germline V gives CDR1 MNHEY, CDR2 SVGAGI. The ends lost 6 bases at V and 0 bases at J; junction bases unmatched: 3. CDR3 DNA: TGTGCCAGCAGGGGGACAGGGAGCTCTGGAAACACCATATATTTT. Translation: CASRGTGSSGNTIYF.

The chain recombines TRBV23-1 with TRBJ1-1; D unresolved. TRBV23-1 qualifies as an ORF whose function is uncertain. V was clipped by 9 bases and J by 1 base, with 30 bases between them. This CDR3 region has 19 residues. CDR3 residues: CASTHFGRTDFMSNTEAFF. The CDR3 coding sequence is TGCGCCAGTACCCATTTTGGAAGGACGGACTTTATGTCGAACACTGAAGCTTTCTTT.

The chain combines TRBV6-5 with TRBJ1-6, with 11 nucleotides matching TRBD1. The J segment lost 7 bases and the V segment lost 5 bases, leaving 4 bases of the junction unmatched. The CDR3 is 15 residues long. Germline V gene lookup returns CDR1 MNHEY and CDR2 SVGAGI. The CDR3 spells CASSGQGAVNSPLHF. The CDR3 DNA reads as TGTGCCAGCAGTGGACAGGGGGCGGTGAATTCACCCCTCCACTTT.

The chain joins TRBV4-1 to TRBJ1-1, with D uncertain. CDR1 and CDR2 (germline): MGHRA, YSYEKL. The V and J ends lost 6 bases and 2 bases respectively, with 10 bases between them. The CDR3 is 13 residues long. The CDR3 DNA sequence: TGCGCCAGCAGACTATCCCACAACACTGAAGCTTTCTTT. This codes for CASRLSHNTEAFF.

The chain is built from TRBV7-3 and TRBJ2-7; 7 nucleotides match TRBD1. The J segment lost 2 bases and the V segment lost 5 bases, leaving 6 bases of the junction unmatched. Germline CDR1 SGHTA, CDR2 FQGTGA. The CDR3 has 14 amino acids. This CDR3 reads CASSPGGSTYEQYF. Written as DNA, the CDR3 is TGTGCCAGCAGCCCAGGGGGATCTACCTACGAGCAGTACTTC.

The genes are TRBV5-4 and TRBJ1-3; 8 nucleotides align to TRBD1. The CDR3 length is 16 residues. J lost 0 bases, V lost 4 bases, and 6 bases had no gene match. Per germline, CDR1 SGHNT and CDR2 YYREEE (reference sequence). CDR3 loop: CASSHGDRSSGNTIYF. As DNA, the CDR3 is TGTGCCAGCAGCCACGGGGACAGGAGCTCTGGAAACACCATATATTTT.

Only a few counts were recorded for this clone. The chain combines TRBV2 with TRBJ1-5, with no clear D. V shed 3 bases and J shed 0 bases, with 15 bases lying between them. From germline, CDR1 is SNHLY and CDR2 FYNNEI. The CDR3 extends over 17 amino acids. Here the CDR3 DNA reads TGTGCCAGCAGTGATTCCTTCCTGCGCGATAGCAATCAGCCCCAGCATTTT. This sequence encodes CASSDSFLRDSNQPQHF.

The rearrangement links TRBV7-9 to TRBJ2-3; TRBD2 matches 8 bases. Germline CDR1 reads SEHNR; CDR2 reads FQNEAQ (reference sequence). After removal of 5 bases from V and 1 base from J, the junction contained 2 bases not matched to a gene. This CDR3 has 14 amino acids. The DNA of the CDR3 is TGTGCCAGCAGCGTTAGCGGGGGCACAGATACGCAGTATTTT. It yields the protein CASSVSGGTDTQYF. Filled out from reference TRBV7-9 and TRBJ2-3, the complete variable domain reads DTGVSQNPRHKITKRGQNVTFRCDPISEHNRLYWYRQTLGQGPEFLTYFQNEAQLEKSRLLSDRFSAERPKGSFSTLEIQRTEQGDSAMYLCASSVSGGTDTQYFGPGTRLTVL.

This clone has just a few counts. The chain links TRBV5-6 to TRBJ2-7; 7 bases map to TRBD1. The J segment lost 4 bases and the V segment lost 2 bases, leaving 9 bases of the junction unmatched. From germline, CDR1 is SGHDT and CDR2 YYEEEE. The CDR3 totals 15 residues. Written as DNA, the CDR3 is TGTGCCAGCAGCTTATCTACAGGGGATGAGTACGAGCAGTACTTC. Translating gives CASSLSTGDEYEQYF.

The chain has TRBV6-5 and TRBJ2-7, with TRBD1 identical over 11 bases. The germline CDR1 and CDR2 sequences are MNHEY and SVGAGI. CDR3 size: 13 residues. Germline trimming cut 2 bases from V and 7 bases from J; bases unmatched to any gene: 1. CDR3 sequence reads: CASSYGTGGEQYF. The CDR3 DNA reads as TGTGCCAGCAGTTACGGGACAGGGGGAGAGCAGTACTTC.

This clone came up a few times. The V gene is TRBV5-1, the J gene TRBJ2-5; 11 nucleotides line up with TRBD2. The J call may be wrong; the DNA end is better matched by TRBJ2-7. CDR3 length: 18 amino acids. CDR1 is SGHRS, CDR2 YFSETQ, per germline. The CDR3 here is CASSPFGTSGRSSYEQYF. The CDR3 bases are TGCGCCAGCAGCCCCTTCGGGACTAGCGGTAGGAGCTCCTACGAGCAGTACTTC.